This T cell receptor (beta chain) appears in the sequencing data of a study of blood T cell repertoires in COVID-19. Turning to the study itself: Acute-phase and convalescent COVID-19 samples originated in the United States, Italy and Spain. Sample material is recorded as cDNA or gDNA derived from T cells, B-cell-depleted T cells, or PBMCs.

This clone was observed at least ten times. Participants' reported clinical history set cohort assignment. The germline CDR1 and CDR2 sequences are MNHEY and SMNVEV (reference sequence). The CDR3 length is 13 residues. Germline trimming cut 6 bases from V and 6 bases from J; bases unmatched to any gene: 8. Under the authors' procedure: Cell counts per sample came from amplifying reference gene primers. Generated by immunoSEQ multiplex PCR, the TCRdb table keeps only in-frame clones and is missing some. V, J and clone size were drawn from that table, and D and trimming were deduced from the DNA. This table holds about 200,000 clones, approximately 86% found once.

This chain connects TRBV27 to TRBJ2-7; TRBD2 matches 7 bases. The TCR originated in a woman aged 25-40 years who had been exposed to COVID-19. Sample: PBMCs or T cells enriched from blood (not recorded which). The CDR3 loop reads CASRSSGSAEQYF. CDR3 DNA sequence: TGTGCCAGCAGGAGTAGCGGGTCCGCCGAGCAGTACTTC.